The 9 T cell receptor beta chains reported below all come from one sample, sequenced in a study of cytomegalovirus exposure and HLA in healthy donors. It was with 60 Vbeta and 13 Jbeta primers that the PCR ran. Assay used: immunoSEQ multiplex PCR; TCRdb lists only in-frame clones, some missing. The table records 90,000 or so clones, approximately 71% of them present only once. Material for sequencing was PBMCs. These receptors were obtained from a man aged 50 to 60 in good health and CMV-seronegative.

This rearrangement joins TRBV6-6 to TRBJ2-5; 8 nucleotides agree with TRBD2. Germline CDR1 and CDR2: MNHNY and SVGAGI (reference sequence). The V gene end was trimmed by 8 bases and the J gene end by 1 base; junction bases not matched to a gene: 9. This CDR3 is built from 15 residues. The CDR3 reads CASRWAGGLQETQYF. CDR3 nucleotide sequence: TGTGCCAGCCGTTGGGCGGGGGGCCTCCAAGAGACCCAGTACTTC.

The CDR3 coding sequence is TGTGCCAGCAGCCCCATGGCGGCTCAGTACTTC. This encodes CASSPMAAQYF. The V call is TRBV7-9, the J call TRBJ2-4; D is uncertain. CDR1 SEHNR and CDR2 FQNEAQ come from the germline V gene (reference sequence). This CDR3 spans 11 amino acids. Trimming took off 5 bases at V and 12 bases at J, with 11 bases between the two ends.

This CDR3 is CASSEGWTDQETQYF. CDR3 nucleotides: TGTGCCAGCAGTGAAGGGTGGACAGACCAAGAGACCCAGTACTTC. The V and J genes are TRBV6-1 and TRBJ2-5, with a tentative D call TRBD1 (6 bases). The CDR3 sequence is 15 residues long. The V end was cut by 1 base, the J end by 0 bases, with 9 bases between. Germline V gene lookup returns CDR1 MNHNS and CDR2 SASEGT.

V and J are TRBV13 and TRBJ2-7, with 9 bases matching TRBD2. Trimming at V came to 5 bases and at J to 6 bases, leaving 5 bases not matched to a gene. Germline loops: CDR1 PRHDT, CDR2 FYEKMQ (reference sequence). The CDR3 totals 13 residues. The CDR3 sequence: CASSVSGSSEQYV. DNA of the CDR3: TGTGCCAGCAGCGTTAGCGGGAGTAGCGAGCAGTACGTC.

The chain links TRBV7-2 to TRBJ2-2; D unclear. Trimming shortened V by 7 bases and J by 6 bases, and 12 bases separated the two germline ends. This CDR3 region has 13 residues. Germline-derived CDR1 and CDR2 are SGHTA and FQGNSA. The CDR3 loop reads CASTPFTSGELFF. CDR3 nucleotide sequence: TGTGCCAGCACCCCTTTCACATCCGGGGAGCTGTTTTTT.

The rearrangement links TRBV19 to TRBJ2-3; 8 positions agree with TRBD1. After removal of 7 bases from V and 0 bases from J, the junction contained 3 bases not matched to a gene. CDR3 length: 14 residues. Per germline, CDR1 LNHDA and CDR2 SQIVND (reference sequence). CDR3 nucleotide sequence: TGTGCCAGTAAGACAGGGGCTAGCACAGATACGCAGTATTTT. Its translation: CASKTGASTDTQYF. Full variable domain (outside the CDR3, taken from reference TRBV19 and TRBJ2-3): DGGITQSPKYLFRKEGQNVTLSCEQNLNHDAMYWYRQDPGQGLRLIYYSQIVNDFQKGDIAEGYSVSREKKESFPLTVTSAQKNPTAFYLCASKTGASTDTQYFGPGTRLTVL.

V gene TRBV9 combines with J gene TRBJ2-6; TRBD1 matches 8 bases. Germline CDR1 SGDLS, CDR2 YYNGEE. J gave up 6 bases and V 3 bases, and 20 bases lay outside the gene matches. This CDR3 is built from 20 residues. CDR3 sequence reads: CASSDPSDRALHTVANVLTF. The CDR3 region has the DNA TGTGCCAGCAGCGATCCTTCGGACAGGGCGCTCCACACGGTGGCCAACGTCCTGACTTTC.

The gene calls are TRBV5-1 and TRBJ1-5, with 10 bases fitting TRBD1. The CDR3 loop spans 15 amino acids. From germline, CDR1 is SGHRS and CDR2 YFSETQ. Unmatched junction bases numbered 5, after V lost 0 bases and J lost 8 bases. The CDR3 region is CASSLGDRGREPQHF. The CDR3 DNA reads as TGCGCCAGCAGCTTGGGCGACAGGGGGCGTGAGCCCCAGCATTTT. The full variable domain, rest sourced from reference TRBV5-1 and TRBJ1-5, is KAGVTQTPRYLIKTRGQQVTLSCSPISGHRSVSWYQQTPGQGLQFLFEYFSETQRNKGNFPGRFSGRQFSNSRSEMNVSTLELGDSALYLCASSLGDRGREPQHFGDGTRLSIL.

The CDR3 sequence is CASSERRGGTDTQYF. The CDR3 nucleotides read TGTGCCAGCAGTGAACGGCGGGGGGGCACAGATACGCAGTATTTT. The J gene is TRBJ2-3, the V gene TRBV2, with 8 bases aligning to TRBD2. CDR3 length equals 15 residues. V trimming: 2 bases; J trimming: 1 base; junction bases outside the gene matches: 2. From germline, CDR1 is SNHLY and CDR2 FYNNEI.